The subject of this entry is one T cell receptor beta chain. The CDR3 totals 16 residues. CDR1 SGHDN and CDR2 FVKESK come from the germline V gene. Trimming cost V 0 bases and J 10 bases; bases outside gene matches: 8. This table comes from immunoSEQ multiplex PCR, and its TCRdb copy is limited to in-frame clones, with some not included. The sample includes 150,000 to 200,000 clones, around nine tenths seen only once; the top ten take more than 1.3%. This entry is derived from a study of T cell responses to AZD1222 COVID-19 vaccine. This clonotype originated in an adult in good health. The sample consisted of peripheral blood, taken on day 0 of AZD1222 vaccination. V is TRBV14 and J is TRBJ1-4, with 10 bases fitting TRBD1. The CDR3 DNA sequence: TGTGCCAGCAGCCAAGACCTAAGGGACAGGGGAAGAAAACTGTTTTTT. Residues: CASSQDLRDRGRKLFF.